Presented here are 20 T cell receptor beta chains from one specimen sequenced in a study of beta chain features in type 1 diabetes listed by TCRdb under 2018. Preparation of the library involved the immunoSEQ multiplex PCR assay. The entire amount of isolated RNA was reverse transcribed using the High Capacity cDNA Reverse Transcription Kit, so the sequenced TCRB transcripts were expressed ones. Held by TCRdb, this immuneACCESS table contains in-frame sequences only and omits some clones. Under half of the omission traces to an unresolved V gene where checked; the cause of the rest is unknown. The sample yields under 900,000 clones; roughly 16% were counted once. The leading ten clones occupy around 0.02% of the sample. The sequenced sample consisted of naive CD4+ T cells from blood. The cell subset or site tag for this specimen amounts to: true naive CD4+ T cells. All receptors come from a woman younger than 35 in good health.

In its sample, this clone was seen a few times. The chain recombines TRBV2 with TRBJ1-4, with 8 bases identical to TRBD1. The CDR3 is 13 amino acids. Germline CDR1 is SNHLY and CDR2 is FYNNEI. Germline trimming cut 5 bases from V and 7 bases from J; bases unmatched to any gene: 3. CDR3 region: CASSQGASEKLFF. CDR3 in DNA: TGTGCCAGCAGTCAGGGGGCGAGTGAAAAACTGTTTTTT.

J is TRBJ2-3 and V is TRBV5-4; possible D gene TRBD1, 5 bases. The V gene's germline CDR1 is SGHNT and CDR2 YYREEE (reference sequence). The CDR3 sequence is 13 residues long. V gave up 4 bases and J gave up 2 bases, with 8 bases separating them. The CDR3 nucleotides read TGTGCCAGCAGCGACAGTGCCACAGATACGCAGTATTTT. Translated: CASSDSATDTQYF.

V gene TRBV6-5 combines with J gene TRBJ1-3; possible D gene TRBD1, 5 bases. This CDR3 comprises 15 residues. Germline V CDR1 and CDR2: MNHEY, SVGAGI. V was cut by 6 bases and J by 3 bases, with 15 bases left in between. In DNA, the CDR3 is TGTGCCAGCAGACAGCCGGGACGGGATGGAAACACCATATATTTT. Translated: CASRQPGRDGNTIYF.

V usage is TRBV6-6 and J usage is TRBJ2-7; no reliable D call. V lost 6 bases and J 1 base, leaving 13 bases between the germline ends. Germline CDR1 MNHNY, CDR2 SVGAGI (reference sequence). The CDR3 spans 14 residues. The CDR3 spells CASSPIPVSYEQYF. DNA for the CDR3: TGTGCCAGCAGCCCGATCCCCGTATCCTACGAGCAGTACTTC.

This clone was seen just once. This chain connects TRBV7-9 to TRBJ2-5, with 12 bases matching TRBD2. The CDR3 contains 15 residues. CDR1 is SEHNR and CDR2 is FQNEAQ in the germline V gene (reference sequence). V trimming: 5 bases; J trimming: 4 bases; junction bases outside the gene matches: 5. The CDR3 DNA sequence: TGTGCCAGCAGCCGACTAGCGGGAGTTTTAGAGACCCAGTACTTC. This codes for CASSRLAGVLETQYF.

This clone was recorded a few times. The J gene is TRBJ1-5, the V gene TRBV4-3; no reliable D call. Deletions cut 4 bases from V and 4 bases from J, with 5 bases between. Germline V gene sequence: CDR1 LGHNA, CDR2 YSLEER. This CDR3 is built from 12 residues. CDR3 in amino acids: CASSPKNQPQHF. Here the CDR3 DNA reads TGCGCCAGCAGCCCGAAAAATCAGCCCCAGCATTTT.

Only a few counts were recorded for this clone. CDR3 residues: CASSGSGYEQYF. The CDR3 DNA reads as TGTGCCAGCAGCGGGAGCGGTTACGAGCAGTACTTC. V is TRBV7-2 and J is TRBJ2-7; perhaps TRBD2 as D (5 bases). V was cut by 5 bases and J by 4 bases, with 9 bases left in between. CDR1 and CDR2 (germline): SGHTA, FQGNSA. The CDR3 has 12 residues.

This clone turned up a few times. The CDR3 spells CASSTGQENTGELFF. DNA of the CDR3: TGTGCCAGCTCAACGGGACAGGAGAACACCGGGGAGCTGTTTTTT. This rearrangement joins TRBV18 to TRBJ2-2; 8 positions agree with TRBD1. The CDR3 runs 15 residues. Germline trimming cut 5 bases from V and 1 base from J; bases unmatched to any gene: 3. Germline V lookup: CDR1 KGHSH, CDR2 LQKENI.

This clone has more than one count but fewer than ten. V and J are TRBV19 and TRBJ1-2, with TRBD1 as a possible D gene (5 bases). The germline CDR1 and CDR2 sequences are LNHDA and SQIVND (reference sequence). The V end was cut by 3 bases, the J end by 3 bases, with 20 bases between. CDR3 length: 17 residues. CDR3 protein: CASSIRRGSDLHYGYTF. The CDR3 DNA is TGTGCCAGTAGTATTAGGAGGGGATCCGATCTCCACTATGGCTACACCTTC. The full variable domain, with the rest looked up from reference TRBV19 and TRBJ1-2, is DGGITQSPKYLFRKEGQNVTLSCEQNLNHDAMYWYRQDPGQGLRLIYYSQIVNDFQKGDIAEGYSVSREKKESFPLTVTSAQKNPTAFYLCASSIRRGSDLHYGYTFGSGTRLTVV.

This clone has a handful of counts. The chain links TRBV28 to TRBJ2-5, with TRBD2 identical over 7 bases. The CDR3 length is 15 residues. Germline V gene lookup returns CDR1 MDHEN and CDR2 SYDVKM. After removal of 8 bases from V and 5 bases from J, the junction contained 14 bases not matched to a gene. Here the CDR3 DNA reads TGTGCCAGCTCTCCCCCTAGAGCGGGGTGGGAGACCCAGTACTTC. It codes for CASSPPRAGWETQYF.

This clone was counted a few times. The chain recombines TRBV13 with TRBJ2-7; D is possibly TRBD1 or TRBD2 (5 bases each). Germline V gene lookup returns CDR1 PRHDT and CDR2 FYEKMQ (reference sequence). V was cut by 2 bases and J by 3 bases, with 11 bases left in between. The CDR3 spans 14 residues. The CDR3 protein is CASSLQGRGYEQYF. CDR3 sequence (DNA): TGTGCCAGCAGCTTACAGGGTCGGGGCTACGAGCAGTACTTC.

This clone has a handful of counts. The CDR3 DNA is TGTGCCAGCAGCTTATCCAGGTCCCGGGCAGATACGCAGTATTTT. This gives the protein CASSLSRSRADTQYF. The rearrangement links TRBV7-2 to TRBJ2-3, with D unclear. The V and J ends lost 2 bases and 4 bases respectively, with 13 bases between them. Germline V lookup: CDR1 SGHTA, CDR2 FQGNSA. The CDR3 runs to 15 residues.

The gene calls are TRBV19 and TRBJ1-2; no definite D call. Trimming removed 7 bases at V and 1 base at J, with 16 bases between. Germline V gives CDR1 LNHDA, CDR2 SQIVND (reference sequence). This CDR3 spans 15 amino acids. The CDR3 is CASTRGGNLNYGYTF. The CDR3 DNA sequence: TGTGCCAGTACTCGCGGAGGGAATCTTAACTATGGCTACACCTTC. Variable domain in full (rest from reference TRBV19 and TRBJ1-2): DGGITQSPKYLFRKEGQNVTLSCEQNLNHDAMYWYRQDPGQGLRLIYYSQIVNDFQKGDIAEGYSVSREKKESFPLTVTSAQKNPTAFYLCASTRGGNLNYGYTFGSGTRLTVV.

This clone was detected a few times. A single base separates this from a much larger clone, so it may be a read error. This sequence joins TRBV9 and TRBJ2-1; D unclear. Germline CDR1 and CDR2: SGDLS and YYNGEE. The V end lost 3 bases, the J end lost 4 bases, and 2 bases lay between the germline ends. There are 11 residues in the CDR3. For the CDR3, the DNA is TGTGCCAGCAGCGGATACAATGAGCAGTTCTTC. Translated, it gives CASSGYNEQFF.

The chain combines TRBV19 with TRBJ2-1, with D perhaps TRBD2 (5 bases). The V and J ends lost 6 bases and 0 bases respectively, with 15 bases between them. The CDR3 loop spans 16 amino acids. The germline CDR1 and CDR2 sequences are LNHDA and SQIVND (reference sequence). In DNA, the CDR3 is TGTGCCAGTAGGGGCAAGCGGCAGAGCTCCTACAATGAGCAGTTCTTC. Residues: CASRGKRQSSYNEQFF.

The V gene is TRBV13, the J gene TRBJ1-2, with D uncertain. Germline V CDR1 and CDR2: PRHDT, FYEKMQ (reference sequence). Trimming took 2 bases from V and 4 from J, leaving 5 bases between them. The CDR3 runs 12 residues. CDR3 protein: CASSLQSYGYTF. The CDR3 DNA follows: TGTGCCAGCAGCTTACAATCCTATGGCTACACCTTC.

The CDR3 here is CASRPPDSFNYGYTF. Here the CDR3 DNA reads TGCGCCAGCAGACCCCCGGACAGTTTCAACTATGGCTACACCTTC. This rearrangement joins TRBV5-1 to TRBJ1-2; maybe TRBD1 (6 bases). Germline V gene lookup returns CDR1 SGHRS and CDR2 YFSETQ. Trimming left V 5 bases short and J 2 bases short, with 16 bases between. The CDR3 spans 15 residues.

Comments on this clone: Different DNA sequences within this sample yield the same CDR3. V gene TRBV18 combines with J gene TRBJ1-4; no clear D. Trimming shortened V by 3 bases and J by 0 bases, and 5 bases separated the two germline ends. Looked up from germline, CDR1 is KGHSH and CDR2 is LQKENI. This CDR3 contains 14 residues. For the CDR3, the DNA is TGTGCCAGCTCACCCGGAGCAACTAATGAAAAACTGTTTTTT. Its protein is CASSPGATNEKLFF.

This clone was detected only a few times. The chain recombines TRBV27 with TRBJ2-2; 10 bases agree with TRBD2. V lost 0 bases to trimming and J lost 6 bases; unmatched junction nucleotides: 7. CDR1 MNHEY and CDR2 SMNVEV come from the germline V gene (reference sequence). This CDR3 spans 17 amino acids. In DNA form, the CDR3 reads TGTGCCAGCAGTTTATCGAAGGGACTAGCGAGGGCCGGGGAGCTGTTTTTT. As protein: CASSLSKGLARAGELFF.

V is TRBV12-5 and J is TRBJ1-5; D gene unclear. The ends were cut back, 2 bases at V and 5 bases at J, with 10 bases in the middle. Germline CDR1 reads LGHNT; CDR2 reads FRNRAP. The CDR3 is 14 amino acids. The CDR3 is CASGLCSLDQPQHF. CDR3 bases: TGTGCTAGTGGTTTGTGCAGTCTGGATCAGCCCCAGCATTTT.